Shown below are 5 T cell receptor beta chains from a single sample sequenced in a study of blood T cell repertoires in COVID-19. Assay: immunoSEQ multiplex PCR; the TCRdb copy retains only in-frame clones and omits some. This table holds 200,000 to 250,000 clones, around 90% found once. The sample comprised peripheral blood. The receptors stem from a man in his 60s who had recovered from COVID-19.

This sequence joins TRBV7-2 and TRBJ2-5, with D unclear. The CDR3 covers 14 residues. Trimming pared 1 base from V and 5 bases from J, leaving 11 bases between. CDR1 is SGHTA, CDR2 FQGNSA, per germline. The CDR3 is CASSLGRARETQYF. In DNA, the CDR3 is TGTGCCAGCAGCTTAGGGCGAGCTAGGGAGACCCAGTACTTC.

The CDR3 sequence: CASSPYPGTSGTFSTDTQYF. CDR3 bases: TGTGCCAGCTCACCATACCCAGGGACTAGCGGCACGTTTAGCACAGATACGCAGTATTTT. This sequence joins TRBV18 and TRBJ2-3; TRBD2 agrees at 11 bases. The CDR3 sequence is 20 residues long. V lost 2 bases, J lost 0 bases, and 13 bases stayed unmatched. From germline, CDR1 is KGHSH and CDR2 LQKENI.

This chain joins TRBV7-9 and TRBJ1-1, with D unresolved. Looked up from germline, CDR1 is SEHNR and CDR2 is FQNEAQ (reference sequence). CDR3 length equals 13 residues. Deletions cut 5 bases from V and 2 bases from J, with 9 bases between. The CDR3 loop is CASSQTVNTEAFF. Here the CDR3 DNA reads TGTGCCAGCAGCCAAACAGTAAACACTGAAGCTTTCTTT.

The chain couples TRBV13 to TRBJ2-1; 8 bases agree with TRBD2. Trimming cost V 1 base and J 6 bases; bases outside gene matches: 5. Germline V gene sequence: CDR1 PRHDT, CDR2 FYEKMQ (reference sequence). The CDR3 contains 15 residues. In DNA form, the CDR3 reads TGTGCCAGCAGCTTAGCCAGCGGGGGCCGCAATGAGCAGTTCTTC. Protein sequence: CASSLASGGRNEQFF. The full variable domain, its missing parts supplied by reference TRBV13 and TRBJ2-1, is AAGVIQSPRHLIKEKRETATLKCYPIPRHDTVYWYQQGPGQDPQFLISFYEKMQSDKGSIPDRFSAQQFSDYHSELNMSSLELGDSALYFCASSLASGGRNEQFFGPGTRLTVL.

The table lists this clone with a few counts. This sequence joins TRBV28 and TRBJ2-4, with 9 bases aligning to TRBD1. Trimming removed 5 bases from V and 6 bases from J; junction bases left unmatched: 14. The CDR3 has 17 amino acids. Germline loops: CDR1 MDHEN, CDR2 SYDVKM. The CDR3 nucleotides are TGTGCCAGCAGTGAGGGCGGGCGACAGGGGGTTTTAAACATTCAGTACTTC. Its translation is CASSEGGRQGVLNIQYF.